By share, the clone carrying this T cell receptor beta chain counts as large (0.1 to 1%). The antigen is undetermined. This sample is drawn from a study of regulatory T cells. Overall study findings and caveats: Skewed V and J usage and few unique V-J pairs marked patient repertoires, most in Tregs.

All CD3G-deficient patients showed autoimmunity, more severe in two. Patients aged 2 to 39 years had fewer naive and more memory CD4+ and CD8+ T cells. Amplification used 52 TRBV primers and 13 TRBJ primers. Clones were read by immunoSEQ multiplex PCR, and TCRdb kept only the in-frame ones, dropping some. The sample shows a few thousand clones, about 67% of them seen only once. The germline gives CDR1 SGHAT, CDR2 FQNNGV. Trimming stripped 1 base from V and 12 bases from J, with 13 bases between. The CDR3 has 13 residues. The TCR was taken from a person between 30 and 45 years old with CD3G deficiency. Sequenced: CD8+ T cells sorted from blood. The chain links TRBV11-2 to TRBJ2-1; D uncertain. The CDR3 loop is CASSLAATLRQFF. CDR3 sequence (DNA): TGTGCCAGCAGCTTAGCTGCAACTCTACGGCAGTTCTTC.